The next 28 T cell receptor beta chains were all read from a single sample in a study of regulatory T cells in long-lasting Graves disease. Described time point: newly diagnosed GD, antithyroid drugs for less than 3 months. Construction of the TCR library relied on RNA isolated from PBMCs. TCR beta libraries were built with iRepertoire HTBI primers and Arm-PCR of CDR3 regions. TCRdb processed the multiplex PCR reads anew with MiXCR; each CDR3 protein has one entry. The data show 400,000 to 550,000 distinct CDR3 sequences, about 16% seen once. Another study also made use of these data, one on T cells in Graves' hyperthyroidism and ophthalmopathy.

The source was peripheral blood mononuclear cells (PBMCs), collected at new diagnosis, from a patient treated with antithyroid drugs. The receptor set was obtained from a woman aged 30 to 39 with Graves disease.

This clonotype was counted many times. The CDR3 sequence: CASRTGQGQETQYF. CDR3 DNA sequence: TGTGCCAGCAGGACAGGACAGGGGCAAGAGACCCAGTACTTC. The chain is built from TRBV12-3 or TRBV12-4 and TRBJ2-5, with 9 bases aligning to TRBD1. J lost 2 bases, V lost 6 bases, and 4 bases had no gene match. CDR3 size: 14 residues.

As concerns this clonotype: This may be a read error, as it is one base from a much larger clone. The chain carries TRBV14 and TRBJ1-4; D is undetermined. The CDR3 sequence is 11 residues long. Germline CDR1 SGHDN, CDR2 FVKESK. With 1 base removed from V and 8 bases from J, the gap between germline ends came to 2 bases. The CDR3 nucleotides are TGTGCCAGCAGCCAAGCGGAAAAACTGTTTTTT. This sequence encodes CASSQAEKLFF. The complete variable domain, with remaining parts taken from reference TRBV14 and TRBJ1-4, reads EAGVTQFPSHSVIEKGQTVTLRCDPISGHDNLYWYRRVMGKEIKFLLHFVKESKQDESGMPNNRFLAERTGGTYSTLKVQPAELEDSGVYFCASSQAEKLFFGSGTQLSVL.

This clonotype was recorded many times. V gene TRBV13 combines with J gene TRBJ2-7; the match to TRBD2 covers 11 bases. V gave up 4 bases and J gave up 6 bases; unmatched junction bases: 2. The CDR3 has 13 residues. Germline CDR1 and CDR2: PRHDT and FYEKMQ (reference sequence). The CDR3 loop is CASSSGLAGEQYF. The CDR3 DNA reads TGTGCCAGCAGCTCCGGACTAGCGGGCGAGCAGTACTTC.

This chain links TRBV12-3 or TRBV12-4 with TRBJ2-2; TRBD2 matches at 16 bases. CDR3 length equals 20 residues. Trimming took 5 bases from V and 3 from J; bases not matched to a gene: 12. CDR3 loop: CASSSPGLAGGSAYTGELFF. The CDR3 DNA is TGTGCCAGCAGTAGTCCGGGACTAGCGGGAGGGTCGGCTTACACCGGGGAGCTGTTTTTT.

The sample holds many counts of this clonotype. CDR3 nucleotide sequence: TGCAGCGTCCGACTAGCGGGAACTTACAATGAGCAGTTCTTC. This codes for CSVRLAGTYNEQFF. J is TRBJ2-1 and V is TRBV29-1, with 11 bases aligning to TRBD2. CDR3 length: 14 amino acids. Germline CDR1 SQVTM, CDR2 ANQGSEA. V lost 6 bases to trimming and J lost 4 bases; unmatched junction nucleotides: 5.

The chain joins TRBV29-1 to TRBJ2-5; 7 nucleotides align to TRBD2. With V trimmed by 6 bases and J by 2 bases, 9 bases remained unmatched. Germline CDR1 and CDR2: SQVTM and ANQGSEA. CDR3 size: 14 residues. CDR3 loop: CSVQASGVQETQYF. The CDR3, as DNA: TGCAGCGTCCAGGCTAGCGGAGTGCAAGAGACCCAGTACTTC. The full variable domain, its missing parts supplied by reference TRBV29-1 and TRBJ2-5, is SAVISQKPSRDICQRGTSLTIQCQVDSQVTMMFWYRQQPGQSLTLIATANQGSEATYESGFVIDKFPISRPNLTFSTLTVSNMSPEDSSIYLCSVQASGVQETQYFGPGTRLLVL.

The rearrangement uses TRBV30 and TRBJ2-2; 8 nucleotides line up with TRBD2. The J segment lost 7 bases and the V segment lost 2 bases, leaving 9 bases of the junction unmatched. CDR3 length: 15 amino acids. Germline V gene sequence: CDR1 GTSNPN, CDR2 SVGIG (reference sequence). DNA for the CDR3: TGTGCCTGGAGTCTCAGGGCGACTAGCGTCGGGGAGCTGTTTTTT. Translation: CAWSLRATSVGELFF. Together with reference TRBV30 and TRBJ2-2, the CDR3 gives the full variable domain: SQTIHQWPATLVQPVGSPLSLECTVEGTSNPNLYWYRQAAGRGLQLLFYSVGIGQISSEVPQNLSASRPQDRQFILSSKKLLLSDSGFYLCAWSLRATSVGELFFGEGSRLTVL.

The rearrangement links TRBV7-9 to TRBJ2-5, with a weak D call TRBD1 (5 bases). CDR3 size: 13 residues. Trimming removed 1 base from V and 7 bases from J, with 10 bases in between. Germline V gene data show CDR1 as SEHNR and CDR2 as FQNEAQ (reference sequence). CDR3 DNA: TGTGCCAGCAGCTTAGGGGGCCTCGGGACCCAGTACTTC. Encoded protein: CASSLGGLGTQYF.

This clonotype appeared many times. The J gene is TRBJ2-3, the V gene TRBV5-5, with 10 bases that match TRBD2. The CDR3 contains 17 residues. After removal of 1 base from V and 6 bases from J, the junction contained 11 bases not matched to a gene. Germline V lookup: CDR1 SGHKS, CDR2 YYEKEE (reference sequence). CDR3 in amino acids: CASSLIGAGGPGDTQYF. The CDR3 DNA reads TGTGCCAGCAGCTTGATCGGAGCGGGAGGGCCGGGGGATACGCAGTATTTT.

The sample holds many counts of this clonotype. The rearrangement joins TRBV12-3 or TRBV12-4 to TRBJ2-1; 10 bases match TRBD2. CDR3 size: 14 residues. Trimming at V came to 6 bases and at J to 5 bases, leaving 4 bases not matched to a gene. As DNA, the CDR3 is TGTGCCAGCAGCTGGACTAGCGGAGACAATGAGCAGTTCTTC. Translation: CASSWTSGDNEQFF.

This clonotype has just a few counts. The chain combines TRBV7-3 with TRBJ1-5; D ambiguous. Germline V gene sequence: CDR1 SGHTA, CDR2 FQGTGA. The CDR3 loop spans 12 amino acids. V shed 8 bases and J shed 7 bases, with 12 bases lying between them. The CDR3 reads CASPSLEQPQHF. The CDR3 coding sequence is TGTGCCAGCCCCTCATTGGAACAGCCCCAGCATTTT.

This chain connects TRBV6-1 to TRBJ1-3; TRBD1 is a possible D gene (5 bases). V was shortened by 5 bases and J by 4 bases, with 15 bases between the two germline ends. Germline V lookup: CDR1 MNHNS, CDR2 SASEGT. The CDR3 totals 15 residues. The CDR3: CASSPLTGRGNTIYF. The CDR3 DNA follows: TGTGCCAGCAGTCCCCTCACAGGTCGAGGAAACACCATATATTTT.

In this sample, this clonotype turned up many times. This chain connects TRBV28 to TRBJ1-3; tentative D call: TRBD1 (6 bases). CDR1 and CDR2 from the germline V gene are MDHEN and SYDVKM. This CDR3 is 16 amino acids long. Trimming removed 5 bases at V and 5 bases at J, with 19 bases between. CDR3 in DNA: TGTGCCAGCAGTACTAAAGGGGGTTCCTCCCGAAACACCATATATTTT. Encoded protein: CASSTKGGSSRNTIYF. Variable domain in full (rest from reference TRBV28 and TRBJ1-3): DVKVTQSSRYLVKRTGEKVFLECVQDMDHENMFWYRQDPGLGLRLIYFSYDVKMKEKGDIPEGYSVSREKKERFSLILESASTNQTSMYLCASSTKGGSSRNTIYFGEGSWLTVV.

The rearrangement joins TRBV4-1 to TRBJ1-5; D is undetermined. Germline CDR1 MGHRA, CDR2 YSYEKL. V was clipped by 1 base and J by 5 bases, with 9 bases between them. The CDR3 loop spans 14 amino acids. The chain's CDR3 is CASSQVSGDQPQHF. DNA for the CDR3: TGCGCCAGCAGCCAAGTCTCTGGGGATCAGCCCCAGCATTTT.

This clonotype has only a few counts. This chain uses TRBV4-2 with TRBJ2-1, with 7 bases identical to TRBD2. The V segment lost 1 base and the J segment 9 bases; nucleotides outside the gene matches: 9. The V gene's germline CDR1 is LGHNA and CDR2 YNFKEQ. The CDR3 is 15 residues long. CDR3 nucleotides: TGTGCCAGCAGCCAAGCGGGGGGAGGTTCCAGTGAGCAGTTCTTC. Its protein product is CASSQAGGGSSEQFF.

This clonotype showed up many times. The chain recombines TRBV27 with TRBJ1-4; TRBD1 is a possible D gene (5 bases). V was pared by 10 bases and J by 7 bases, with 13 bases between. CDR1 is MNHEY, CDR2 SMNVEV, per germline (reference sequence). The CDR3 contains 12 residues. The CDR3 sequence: CATQGTSEKLFF. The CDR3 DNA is TGTGCCACGCAGGGAACGAGTGAAAAACTGTTTTTT. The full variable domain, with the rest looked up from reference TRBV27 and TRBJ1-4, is EAQVTQNPRYLITVTGKKLTVTCSQNMNHEYMSWYRQDPGLGLRQIYYSMNVEVTDKGDVPEGYKVSRKEKRNFPLILESPSPNQTSLYFCATQGTSEKLFFGSGTQLSVL.

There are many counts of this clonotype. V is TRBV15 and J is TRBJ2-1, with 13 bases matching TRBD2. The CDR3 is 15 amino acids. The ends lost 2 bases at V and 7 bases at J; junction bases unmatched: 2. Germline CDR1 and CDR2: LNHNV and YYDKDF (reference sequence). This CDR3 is CATSRRGLAGNEQFF. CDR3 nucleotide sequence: TGTGCCACCAGCAGACGGGGACTAGCGGGAAATGAGCAGTTCTTC. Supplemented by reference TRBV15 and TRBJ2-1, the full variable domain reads DAMVIQNPRYQVTQFGKPVTLSCSQTLNHNVMYWYQQKSSQAPKLLFHYYDKDFNNEADTPDNFQSRRPNTSFCFLDIRSPGLGDTAMYLCATSRRGLAGNEQFFGPGTRLTVL.

CDR3: CASSYRYGQFF. For the CDR3, the DNA is TGTGCCAGCAGTTACAGGTATGGGCAGTTCTTC. V is TRBV6-5 and J is TRBJ2-1, with no clear D. This CDR3 contains 11 residues. Germline V gene sequence: CDR1 MNHEY, CDR2 SVGAGI. V dropped 2 bases and J dropped 12 bases, with 8 bases sitting between them.

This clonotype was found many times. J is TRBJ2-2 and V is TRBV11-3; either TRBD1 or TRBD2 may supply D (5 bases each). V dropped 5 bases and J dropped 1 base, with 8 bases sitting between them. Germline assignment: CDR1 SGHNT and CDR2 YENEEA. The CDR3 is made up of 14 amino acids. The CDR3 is CASSRDGNTGELFF. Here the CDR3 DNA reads TGTGCCAGCAGCAGGGACGGGAACACCGGGGAGCTGTTTTTT.

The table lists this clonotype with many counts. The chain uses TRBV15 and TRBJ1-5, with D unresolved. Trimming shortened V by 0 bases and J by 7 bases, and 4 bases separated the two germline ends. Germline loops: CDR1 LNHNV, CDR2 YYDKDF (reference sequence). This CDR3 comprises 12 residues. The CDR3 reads CATSRDTQPQHF. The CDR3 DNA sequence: TGTGCCACCAGCAGAGATACCCAGCCCCAGCATTTT.

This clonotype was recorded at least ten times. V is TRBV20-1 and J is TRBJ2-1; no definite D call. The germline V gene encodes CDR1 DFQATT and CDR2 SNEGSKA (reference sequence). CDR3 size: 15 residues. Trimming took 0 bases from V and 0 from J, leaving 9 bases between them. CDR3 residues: CSARDPTSSYNEQFF. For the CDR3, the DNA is TGCAGTGCTAGAGATCCGACGAGCTCCTACAATGAGCAGTTCTTC.

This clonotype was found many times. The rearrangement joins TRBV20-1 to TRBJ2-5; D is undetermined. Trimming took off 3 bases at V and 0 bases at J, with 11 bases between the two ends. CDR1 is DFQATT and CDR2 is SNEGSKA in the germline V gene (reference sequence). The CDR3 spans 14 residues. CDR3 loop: CSARALVDQETQYF. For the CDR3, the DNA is TGCAGTGCTAGGGCTCTGGTGGACCAAGAGACCCAGTACTTC.

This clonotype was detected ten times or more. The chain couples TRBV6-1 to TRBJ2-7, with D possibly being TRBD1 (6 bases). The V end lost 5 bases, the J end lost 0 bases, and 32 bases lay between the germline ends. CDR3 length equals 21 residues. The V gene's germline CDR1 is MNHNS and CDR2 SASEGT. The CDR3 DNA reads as TGTGCCAGCAGTCCTCCTACGGTGGGACAAGTGATACCCCGAAGCTCCTACGAGCAGTACTTC. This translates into CASSPPTVGQVIPRSSYEQYF.

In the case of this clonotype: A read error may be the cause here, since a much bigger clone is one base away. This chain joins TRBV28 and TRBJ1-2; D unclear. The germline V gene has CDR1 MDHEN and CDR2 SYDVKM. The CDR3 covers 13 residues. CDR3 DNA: TGTGCCAGCGGAGTTCCGGGAGGCTATAGCTACACCTTC. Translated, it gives CASGVPGGYSYTF.

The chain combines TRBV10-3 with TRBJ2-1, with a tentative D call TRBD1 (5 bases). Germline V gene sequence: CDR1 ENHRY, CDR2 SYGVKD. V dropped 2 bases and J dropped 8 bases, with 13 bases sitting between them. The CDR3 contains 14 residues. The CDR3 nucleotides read TGTGCCATCAGTGAGGGCAGGGTTAGCCATGAGCAGTTCTTC. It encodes CAISEGRVSHEQFF.

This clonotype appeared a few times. As DNA, the CDR3 is TGCAGTGGACATCGTGAGGTCTACGAGCAGTACTTC. Amino acids: CSGHREVYEQYF. This chain connects TRBV20-1 to TRBJ2-7; D call uncertain. Trimming took off 7 bases at V and 3 bases at J, with 13 bases between the two ends. The CDR3 extends over 12 amino acids. Germline CDR1 DFQATT, CDR2 SNEGSKA (reference sequence).

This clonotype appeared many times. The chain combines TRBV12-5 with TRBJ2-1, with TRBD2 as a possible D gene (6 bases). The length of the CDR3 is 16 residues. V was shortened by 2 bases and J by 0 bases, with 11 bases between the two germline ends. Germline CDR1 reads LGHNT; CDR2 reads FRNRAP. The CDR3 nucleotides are TGTGCTAGTGGTTTGTTCGCGGGAATCTCCTACAATGAGCAGTTCTTC. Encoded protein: CASGLFAGISYNEQFF.

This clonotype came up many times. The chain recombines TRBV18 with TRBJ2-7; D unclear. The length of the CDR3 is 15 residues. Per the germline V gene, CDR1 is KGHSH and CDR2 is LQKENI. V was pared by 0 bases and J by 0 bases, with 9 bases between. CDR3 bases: TGTGCCAGCTCACCACCGTTACCGAGCTCCTACGAGCAGTACTTC. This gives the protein CASSPPLPSSYEQYF.